This T cell receptor beta chain was retrieved from a study of CD8+ T cells in alopecia areata. CDR1 and CDR2 (germline): LNHDA, SQIVND (reference sequence). V lost 6 bases and J lost 1, with 16 bases in between. The CDR3 is 16 residues long. As the sequencing template, cDNA was produced by extracting RNA and reverse transcribing it. Generated by immunoSEQ multiplex PCR, the TCRdb table keeps only in-frame clones and is missing some. Altogether more than 100,000 clones are present, roughly half being singletons, with the ten largest covering about 9%. This chain joins TRBV19 and TRBJ2-1, with TRBD2 as a possible D gene (7 bases). The TCR comes from a human donor in good health. The material sequenced was CD4+ T cells sorted from blood. CDR3 coding DNA: TGTGCCAGTAGGGGGCAACAGGGAGGGTCCTACAATGAGCAGTTCTTC. This codes for CASRGQQGGSYNEQFF.